These 29 T cell receptor beta chains were sequenced from one sample in a study of cytomegalovirus exposure and HLA in healthy donors. Use of 60 Vbeta and 13 Jbeta primers characterized the PCR. TCRdb's copy holds only in-frame clones and misses some; the assay was immunoSEQ multiplex PCR. The sample table includes some 130,000 clones. The sequenced material came from PBMCs. These receptors were obtained from a woman in her forties in good health and CMV-seropositive.

The rearrangement uses TRBV5-1 and TRBJ2-1, with 9 bases matching TRBD2. Germline CDR1 SGHRS, CDR2 YFSETQ. There are 16 residues in the CDR3. Unmatched junction bases numbered 13, after V lost 4 bases and J lost 8 bases. CDR3 DNA sequence: TGCGCCAGCAGCCCAATATCTAGCGGGAAGGCCGATGAGCAGTTCTTC. Encoded protein: CASSPISSGKADEQFF.

The chain links TRBV6-1 to TRBJ2-6, with D perhaps TRBD2 (5 bases). This CDR3 has 15 residues. CDR1 and CDR2 (germline): MNHNS, SASEGT. V lost 3 bases and J lost 4, with 10 bases in between. The CDR3 nucleotides are TGTGCCAGCAGTGATGAGGGAAACGGGGCCAACGTCCTGACTTTC. Protein sequence: CASSDEGNGANVLTF.

This sequence joins TRBV7-8 and TRBJ2-2, with a tentative D call TRBD2 (6 bases). V was cut by 1 base and J by 2 bases, with 14 bases left in between. This CDR3 is built from 17 residues. Germline loops: CDR1 SGHVS, CDR2 FQNEAQ. The CDR3: CASSLGLRDFNTGELFF. In nucleotides, the CDR3 is TGTGCCAGCAGCTTAGGGCTCCGGGACTTCAACACCGGGGAGCTGTTTTTT.

V gene TRBV27 combines with J gene TRBJ1-2; D possibly corresponds to TRBD1 (5 bases). Trimming removed 2 bases at V and 2 bases at J, with 12 bases between. There are 15 residues in the CDR3. The germline CDR1 and CDR2 sequences are MNHEY and SMNVEV (reference sequence). The CDR3 nucleotides are TGTGCCAGCAGTTTAACACAGGCCCGCAACTATGGCTACACCTTC. Its protein product is CASSLTQARNYGYTF.

The CDR3 coding sequence is TGTGCCAGCAGTTACTCGGCCCCGGCGGGGCAAAAACTGTTTTTT. Translated, it gives CASSYSAPAGQKLFF. This sequence joins TRBV6-5 and TRBJ1-4, with D possibly matching TRBD1 (5 bases). From germline, CDR1 is MNHEY and CDR2 SVGAGI. V lost 0 bases, J lost 9 bases, and 14 bases lay in between. This CDR3 region has 15 residues.

This chain joins TRBV5-1 and TRBJ1-5; D not resolved. From germline, CDR1 is SGHRS and CDR2 YFSETQ. The germline V and J ends were trimmed by 4 bases and 5 bases, with 10 bases remaining between them. The CDR3 covers 13 residues. The CDR3 region is CASSPSGDQPQHF. The CDR3 bases are TGCGCCAGCAGCCCGTCCGGGGATCAGCCCCAGCATTTT.

This chain connects TRBV27 to TRBJ2-4; TRBD2 matches 9 bases. The CDR3 length is 15 residues. The germline V gene has CDR1 MNHEY and CDR2 SMNVEV (reference sequence). V gave up 5 bases and J gave up 2 bases; unmatched junction bases: 4. CDR3 bases: TGTGCCAGCAGTGTTGGACTAGCGCCCAAAAACATTCAGTACTTC. This sequence encodes CASSVGLAPKNIQYF.

The CDR3 DNA follows: TGCGCCAGCAGCTTGGGGCGGTACTACGAGCAGTACTTC. Encoded protein: CASSLGRYYEQYF. This sequence joins TRBV5-1 and TRBJ2-7; D call uncertain. CDR3 length: 13 residues. The V end lost 0 bases, the J end lost 3 bases, and 7 bases lay between the germline ends. Germline V gene data show CDR1 as SGHRS and CDR2 as YFSETQ. The variable domain in full, with the rest retrieved from reference TRBV5-1 and TRBJ2-7, is KAGVTQTPRYLIKTRGQQVTLSCSPISGHRSVSWYQQTPGQGLQFLFEYFSETQRNKGNFPGRFSGRQFSNSRSEMNVSTLELGDSALYLCASSLGRYYEQYFGPGTRLTVT.

The rearrangement uses TRBV7-9 and TRBJ2-7; TRBD2 agrees at 9 bases. Germline V gives CDR1 SEHNR, CDR2 FQNEAQ (reference sequence). The CDR3 is 16 residues long. Trimming at V came to 2 bases and at J to 4 bases, leaving 9 bases not matched to a gene. The CDR3 region is CASSLSLSGRRYEQYF. As DNA, the CDR3 is TGTGCCAGCAGCTTATCCCTTAGCGGGAGAAGGTACGAGCAGTACTTC.

CDR3 sequence (DNA): TGTGCCTGGAGTTCAGGGGAGGGATATGGCTACACCTTC. This sequence encodes CAWSSGEGYGYTF. The V call is TRBV30, the J call TRBJ1-2; tentative D call: TRBD1 (6 bases). V was trimmed by 2 bases and J by 5 bases, leaving 12 bases between them. The germline gives CDR1 GTSNPN, CDR2 SVGIG (reference sequence). CDR3 length: 13 residues.

The chain has TRBV23-1 and TRBJ2-7, with 7 bases matching TRBD1. TRBV23-1 is identified as an open reading frame with a role that is uncertain. This CDR3 has 14 amino acids. V shed 5 bases, J shed 2 bases, and the junction held 6 bases outside the gene matches. The CDR3 protein is CASSEKGAPYEQYF. DNA of the CDR3: TGCGCCAGCAGTGAAAAGGGGGCCCCCTACGAGCAGTACTTC.

V usage is TRBV7-6 and J usage is TRBJ2-5; 7 nucleotides line up with TRBD1. Germline assignment: CDR1 SGHVS and CDR2 FNYEAQ. The junction had 8 bases not matched to a gene; V was cut back by 5 bases and J by 5 bases. The CDR3 is 14 amino acids. DNA of the CDR3: TGTGCCAGCAGCCCGGGACAGCCCCCCGAGACCCAGTACTTC. It codes for CASSPGQPPETQYF.

The chain carries TRBV2 and TRBJ2-5; TRBD1 matches 8 bases. The CDR3 has 12 amino acids. After removal of 8 bases from V and 1 base from J, the junction contained 0 bases not matched to a gene. Germline loops: CDR1 SNHLY, CDR2 FYNNEI. The CDR3 DNA sequence: TGTGCCAGCGACAGGGGCCAAGAGACCCAGTACTTC. It is translated as CASDRGQETQYF.

The chain links TRBV30 to TRBJ2-1, with a tentative D call TRBD2 (6 bases). This CDR3 has 14 amino acids. Germline lookup yields CDR1 GTSNPN and CDR2 SVGIG (reference sequence). V was trimmed by 2 bases and J by 4 bases, leaving 12 bases between them. The CDR3 region is CAWSPGTPYNEQFF. In DNA form, the CDR3 reads TGTGCCTGGAGTCCAGGGACTCCTTACAATGAGCAGTTCTTC. Combining the CDR3 with reference TRBV30 and TRBJ2-1 gives the whole variable domain SQTIHQWPATLVQPVGSPLSLECTVEGTSNPNLYWYRQAAGRGLQLLFYSVGIGQISSEVPQNLSASRPQDRQFILSSKKLLLSDSGFYLCAWSPGTPYNEQFFGPGTRLTVL.

This rearrangement joins TRBV7-6 to TRBJ2-5; D uncertain. The length of the CDR3 is 15 residues. In germline, CDR1 is SGHVS, CDR2 FNYEAQ. V lost 4 bases and J 5 bases, leaving 17 bases between the germline ends. The CDR3 sequence: CASSSYSSRLETQYF. The CDR3 nucleotides read TGTGCCAGCAGCTCCTATTCGAGTCGCTTGGAGACCCAGTACTTC.

This chain links TRBV11-2 with TRBJ1-6, with D perhaps TRBD1 (5 bases). The CDR3 consists of 15 residues. V was clipped by 2 bases and J by 8 bases, with 13 bases between them. The germline V gene has CDR1 SGHAT and CDR2 FQNNGV. For the CDR3, the DNA is TGTGCCAGCAGCTTATTCGGCAGGGTAGATTCACCCCTCCACTTT. This codes for CASSLFGRVDSPLHF.

CDR3 coding DNA: TGTGCCAGTAGTAGGGGCGGAGTGATCTTGGAAAAACTGTTTTTT. It encodes CASSRGGVILEKLFF. The chain recombines TRBV19 with TRBJ1-4, with D possibly being TRBD1 (5 bases). The V end lost 4 bases, the J end lost 8 bases, and 17 bases lay between the germline ends. The germline V gene has CDR1 LNHDA and CDR2 SQIVND (reference sequence). The CDR3 has 15 residues.

V and J are TRBV5-6 and TRBJ1-2, with 7 bases aligning to TRBD1. The CDR3 has 13 residues. In germline, CDR1 is SGHDT, CDR2 YYEEEE. V was clipped by 5 bases and J by 5 bases; unmatched bases: 6. CDR3 nucleotides: TGTGCCAGCAGGGGACAGCTGAGTTATGGCTACACCTTC. This encodes CASRGQLSYGYTF.

This chain links TRBV10-3 with TRBJ2-2; D unresolved. This CDR3 has 16 residues. Deletions cut 0 bases from V and 1 base from J, with 9 bases between. The germline gives CDR1 ENHRY, CDR2 SYGVKD. CDR3: CAISESNQVNTGELFF. CDR3 sequence (DNA): TGTGCCATCAGTGAGTCGAATCAGGTGAACACCGGGGAGCTGTTTTTT.

This chain joins TRBV5-5 and TRBJ1-4, with D possibly TRBD1 on 5 matching bases. This CDR3 is built from 15 residues. V was pared by 4 bases and J by 3 bases, with 13 bases between. The V gene's germline CDR1 is SGHKS and CDR2 YYEKEE (reference sequence). The CDR3 loop reads CASSPRGGSNEKLFF. CDR3 nucleotides: TGTGCCAGCAGCCCAAGGGGCGGATCTAATGAAAAACTGTTTTTT.

The CDR3 sequence: CASSESLSGSRNEQFF. CDR3 nucleotides: TGCGCCAGCAGTGAGTCCTTGAGCGGGAGCAGGAATGAGCAGTTCTTC. The chain is built from TRBV10-1 and TRBJ2-1, with 8 bases lining up with TRBD2. Germline lookup yields CDR1 WNHNN and CDR2 SYGVQD (reference sequence). V was clipped by 0 bases and J by 7 bases; unmatched bases: 8. The CDR3 is 16 residues long.

The rearrangement uses TRBV30 and TRBJ1-3, with D unresolved. V was cut by 2 bases and J by 0 bases, with 11 bases left in between. Germline V gives CDR1 GTSNPN, CDR2 SVGIG (reference sequence). CDR3 length: 15 amino acids. Here the CDR3 DNA reads TGTGCCTGGAGTAACCTGTTGGCCTCTGGAAACACCATATATTTT. Protein product: CAWSNLLASGNTIYF.

The rearrangement links TRBV11-2 to TRBJ1-1; no reliable D call. V was trimmed by 5 bases and J by 2 bases, leaving 9 bases between them. The V gene's germline CDR1 is SGHAT and CDR2 FQNNGV. The CDR3 is 13 residues long. This CDR3 reads CASSHATNTEAFF. In DNA, the CDR3 is TGTGCCAGCAGCCATGCAACTAACACTGAAGCTTTCTTT.

CDR3: CASSLVQGSWNTEAFF. The CDR3, as DNA: TGTGCCAGCAGCTTGGTGCAGGGTTCTTGGAACACTGAAGCTTTCTTT. The chain recombines TRBV5-6 with TRBJ1-1; TRBD1 is a possible D gene (5 bases). The CDR3 extends over 16 amino acids. V lost 0 bases and J 1 base, leaving 13 bases between the germline ends. Germline V gene sequence: CDR1 SGHDT, CDR2 YYEEEE.

Points on this clone: A read error may account for a junction end that differs from germline. The chain couples TRBV19 to TRBJ2-7; TRBD1 agrees at 10 bases. The germline V gene encodes CDR1 LNHDA and CDR2 SQIVND (reference sequence). The CDR3 extends over 17 amino acids. The CDR3: CASSLDLMGTGAYEQYF. For the CDR3, the DNA is TGTGCCAGTAGTCTAGACCTGATGGGGACAGGGGCCTACGAGCAGTACTTC.

This chain uses TRBV4-3 with TRBJ1-4; possible D gene TRBD1, 5 bases. V was pared by 0 bases and J by 8 bases, with 10 bases between. Per germline, CDR1 LGHNA and CDR2 YSLEER. This CDR3 contains 14 residues. The CDR3 DNA follows: TGCGCCAGCAGCCAAGATAACAGGAGCGAAAAACTGTTTTTT. This translates into CASSQDNRSEKLFF.

The chain uses TRBV19 and TRBJ2-4; 11 nucleotides align to TRBD1. Germline CDR1 is LNHDA and CDR2 is SQIVND (reference sequence). The CDR3 consists of 13 residues. The trim removed 5 bases at V and 9 bases at J, leaving 3 bases unmatched. This chain's CDR3 is CASSVDRGRIQYF. The DNA for the CDR3 is TGTGCCAGTAGTGTGGACAGGGGGCGCATTCAGTACTTC.

The chain uses TRBV14 and TRBJ2-1, with TRBD2 matching 9 bases. This CDR3 region has 17 residues. CDR1 is SGHDN, CDR2 FVKESK, per germline. J lost 8 bases, V lost 0 bases, and 11 bases had no gene match. The CDR3 nucleotides read TGTGCCAGCAGCCAAGACTCGGGACTAGCTTTAGGTTATGAGCAGTTCTTC. Its protein is CASSQDSGLALGYEQFF.

The J gene is TRBJ2-7, the V gene TRBV28; 8 nucleotides line up with TRBD2. There are 14 residues in the CDR3. Trimming removed 4 bases from V and 0 bases from J; junction bases left unmatched: 2. Germline CDR1 and CDR2: MDHEN and SYDVKM. CDR3 residues: CASSSSGYSYEQYF. DNA for the CDR3: TGTGCCAGCAGTTCTAGCGGGTACTCCTACGAGCAGTACTTC.